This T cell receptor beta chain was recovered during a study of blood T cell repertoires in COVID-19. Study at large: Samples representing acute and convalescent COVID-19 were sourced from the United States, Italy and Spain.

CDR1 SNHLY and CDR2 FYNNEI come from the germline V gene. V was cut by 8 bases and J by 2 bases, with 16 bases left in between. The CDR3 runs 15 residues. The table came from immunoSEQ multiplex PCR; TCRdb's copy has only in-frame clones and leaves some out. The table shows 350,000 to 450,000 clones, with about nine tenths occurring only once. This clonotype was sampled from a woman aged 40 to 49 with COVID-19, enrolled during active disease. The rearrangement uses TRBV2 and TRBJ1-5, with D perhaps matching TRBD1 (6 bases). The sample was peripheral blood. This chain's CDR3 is CASLRTVYGNQPQHF. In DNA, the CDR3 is TGTGCCAGCTTACGGACAGTCTATGGCAATCAGCCCCAGCATTTT.